This TCR beta chain was found in a study of blood T cells in healthy people across ages. Sample-barcoded 5' priming and a J-beta primer mix drove a second PCR of roughly 6 to 12 cycles. A single record per CDR3 protein comes from TCRdb applying MiXCR to the 5' RACE reads. The table includes hundreds of thousands of distinct CDR3 sequences, about 30% detected once. Regarding the study as a whole: PBMCs went unsorted, and a conclusive naive versus antigen-experienced comparison was therefore prevented.

With respect to this clonotype: Its specificity is not known.

The sequence was obtained from an elderly woman in good health. Specimen: blood.

The CDR3 region is CASDGNRMNTEAFF. The CDR3, as DNA: TGTGCCAGCGACGGGAACAGGATGAACACTGAAGCTTTCTTT. This chain links TRBV21-1 with TRBJ1-1; the table assigns TRBD1, which was not confirmed against the DNA. TRBV21-1 is noted as a pseudogene. The CDR3 has 14 amino acids.